The 22 T cell receptor beta chains reported below all come from one sample, sequenced in a study of T cells in women clearing cervical HPV infection. Generated by immunoSEQ multiplex PCR, the TCRdb table keeps only in-frame clones and is missing some. In all, the sample yields about 26,000 clones. The sequencing input was blood buffy coat. The receptors derive from a woman between 18 and 75 years old with a cervical HPV16 infection that either progressed to CIN3+ or cleared (not recorded which).

Partial CDR3 DNA: TGTGCCAGCTCCTCGGGGGATGGCTATGGT. This translates into CASSSGDGYG. The complete CDR3 reads CASSSGDGYGQYF. The V call is TRBV18, the J call TRBJ2-4, with a tentative D call TRBD2 (6 bases). The read finishes 3 residues shy of the CDR3 end, and the germline J gene is used to complete it. CDR1 KGHSH and CDR2 LQKENI come from the germline V gene. The CDR3 loop spans 13 amino acids. The complete variable domain, with remaining parts taken from reference TRBV18 and TRBJ2-4, reads NAGVMQNPRHLVRRRGQEARLRCSPMKGHSHVYWYRQLPEEGLKFMVYLQKENIIDESGMPKERFSAEFPKEGPSILRIQQVVRGDSAAYFCASSSGDGYGQYFGAGTRLSVL.

With respect to this clone: The read ends 3 residues early relative to the CDR3; the germline J gene fills the gap. This chain connects TRBV7-8 to TRBJ2-5; a weak D match, TRBD1 (6 bases). The CDR3 extends over 15 amino acids. CDR1 and CDR2 (germline): SGHVS, FQNEAQ. The germline V and J ends were trimmed by 7 bases and 2 bases, with 17 bases remaining between them. The CDR3 sequence: CASNRDTTRQETQYF. The sequenced CDR3 bases are TGTGCCAGCAATCGGGACACCACGAGACAAGAGACC.

Points on this clone: The sequence runs out 3 residues before the end of the CDR3; the remainder is reconstructed from the germline J gene. This chain uses TRBV7-2 with TRBJ2-7; 9 nucleotides agree with TRBD1. Trimming at V came to 5 bases and at J to 5 bases, leaving 4 bases not matched to a gene. Germline V lookup: CDR1 SGHTA, CDR2 FQGNSA. The CDR3 has 13 amino acids. The CDR3: CASSRDRVNEQYF. The CDR3 bases that were read are TGTGCCAGCAGCCGGGACAGGGTAAACGAG.

On this clone: The CDR3 is cut off 3 residues early in the read; its end comes from the germline J gene. The chain is built from TRBV27 and TRBJ2-1, with TRBD2 matching 9 bases. Trimming removed 5 bases from V and 6 bases from J; junction bases left unmatched: 14. CDR1 is MNHEY, CDR2 SMNVEV, per germline (reference sequence). This CDR3 comprises 17 residues. CDR3 amino acids: CASSPLPAAGGGNEQFF. The CDR3 DNA, read in part, is TGTGCCAGCAGTCCACTCCCTGCGGCGGGGGGGGGCAATGAG.

Of note for this clone: The read ends 3 residues early relative to the CDR3; the germline J gene fills the gap. The chain has TRBV19 and TRBJ1-2, with D possibly being TRBD1 (6 bases). Germline loops: CDR1 LNHDA, CDR2 SQIVND (reference sequence). V was pared by 5 bases and J by 4 bases, with 17 bases between. This CDR3 has 15 amino acids. CDR3 DNA (partial): TGTGCCAGTAGTTTAGCAGGGGATTGGGGCTATGGC. The encoded protein is CASSLAGDWGYG. The full CDR3 protein reads CASSLAGDWGYGYTF.

As to this clone: The read finishes 3 residues shy of the CDR3 end, and the germline J gene is used to complete it. This chain links TRBV20-1 with TRBJ2-5; the match to TRBD2 covers 10 bases. Germline V gives CDR1 DFQATT, CDR2 SNEGSKA (reference sequence). J lost 5 bases, V lost 3 bases, and 9 bases had no gene match. The length of the CDR3 is 15 residues. CDR3 residues: CSAREIAGGGETQYF. The CDR3 DNA, read in part, is TGCAGTGCTAGGGAAATAGCGGGGGGTGGGGAGACC.

In regard to this clone: The missing CDR3 end, 3 residues past where the read stops, is filled in from the germline J gene. The rearrangement links TRBV7-2 to TRBJ1-2, with D possibly being TRBD1 (5 bases). Deletions cut 1 base from V and 4 bases from J, with 7 bases between. The CDR3 has 13 residues. Germline assignment: CDR1 SGHTA and CDR2 FQGNSA. CDR3 residues: CASSLVGGYGYTF. Incomplete CDR3 DNA: TGTGCCAGCAGCTTAGTGGGGGGCTATGGC.

As concerns this clone: Read sequence stops 3 residues before the CDR3 end, and the germline J gene provides the missing end. The J gene is TRBJ2-2, the V gene TRBV18, with D unresolved. CDR3 size: 15 residues. Germline V gene sequence: CDR1 KGHSH, CDR2 LQKENI. The CDR3 reads CASSPTRSDNSPLFF. The CDR3 DNA, read in part, is TGTGCCAGCTCACCAACCCGGTCTGATAATTCACCG.

On this clone: The CDR3 goes on 3 residues after the read ends, and that part is filled in from the germline J gene. The V and J genes are TRBV19 and TRBJ1-5, with a possible D match to TRBD1 (5 bases). The length of the CDR3 is 15 residues. The V and J ends lost 8 bases and 6 bases respectively, with 20 bases between them. Germline CDR1 is LNHDA and CDR2 is SQIVND (reference sequence). The CDR3 protein is CASGTGLLTGQPQHF. CDR3 DNA, as far as it was read: TGTGCCAGTGGAACGGGACTCTTGACGGGTCAGCCC.

Worth noting for this clone: The CDR3 end falls 3 residues outside the read, so it is completed with the germline J gene. J is TRBJ1-5 and V is TRBV30; D ambiguous. The CDR3 contains 15 residues. V lost 0 bases, J lost 4 bases, and 13 bases lay in between. CDR1 is GTSNPN and CDR2 is SVGIG in the germline V gene (reference sequence). The CDR3 region is CAWSVGVQGNQPQHF. The DNA read from the CDR3 is TGTGCCTGGAGTGTAGGCGTCCAAGGGAATCAGCCC. Full variable domain (remainder filled in from reference TRBV30 and TRBJ1-5): SQTIHQWPATLVQPVGSPLSLECTVEGTSNPNLYWYRQAAGRGLQLLFYSVGIGQISSEVPQNLSASRPQDRQFILSSKKLLLSDSGFYLCAWSVGVQGNQPQHFGDGTRLSIL.

About this clone itself: With the read ending 3 residues before the CDR3 end, the germline J gene is used to fill in that end. The V and J genes are TRBV6-2 or TRBV6-3 and TRBJ2-7; D not certain. CDR3 length: 13 amino acids. Per germline, CDR1 MNHEY and CDR2 SVGEGT. V dropped 2 bases and J dropped 3 bases, with 8 bases sitting between them. Incomplete CDR3 DNA: TGTGCCAGCAGTTACCCTACGTACTACGAG. It encodes CASSYPTYYE. The whole CDR3 sequence reads CASSYPTYYEQYF.

On this clone: The CDR3 extends 3 residues past the end of the read, so its final part is completed from the germline J gene. The chain carries TRBV10-3 and TRBJ2-3, with a tentative D call TRBD2 (5 bases). CDR3 length: 13 residues. With 7 bases removed from V and 0 bases from J, the gap between germline ends came to 8 bases. Germline CDR1 is ENHRY and CDR2 is SYGVKD. Partial CDR3 DNA: TGTGCCATCACGAGCGGAAGCACAGATACG. The encoded protein is CAITSGSTDT. The whole CDR3 sequence is CAITSGSTDTQYF.

With regard to this clone: The read gets to within 3 residues of the CDR3 end, and the germline J gene fills in the rest. This chain connects TRBV7-9 to TRBJ1-2; D gene uncertain. This CDR3 region has 15 residues. In germline, CDR1 is SEHNR, CDR2 FQNEAQ (reference sequence). The sequenced part of the CDR3 DNA is TGTGCCAGCAGCTTATACACCCCCGACACCTACGAC. Translated: CASSLYTPDTYD. The whole CDR3 reads CASSLYTPDTYDYTF.

On this clone: The CDR3 goes on 3 residues after the read ends, and that part is filled in from the germline J gene. The chain uses TRBV6-2 or TRBV6-3 and TRBJ2-3; D gene uncertain. The CDR3 consists of 12 residues. Trimming cost V 5 bases and J 1 base, with 4 bases left between them. Germline V gene data show CDR1 as MNHEY and CDR2 as SVGEGT. The CDR3 spells CASSQGTDTQYF. The CDR3 bases that were read are TGTGCCAGCAGTCAGGGCACAGATACG.

In regard to this clone: Read coverage stops 3 residues before the CDR3 terminus; the germline J gene supplies the remainder. The J gene is TRBJ2-5, the V gene TRBV5-4; a weak D match, TRBD1 (8 bases). Trimming stripped 4 bases from V and 5 bases from J, with 12 bases between. CDR3 length: 13 residues. The germline V gene encodes CDR1 SGHNT and CDR2 YYREEE (reference sequence). Here the CDR3 reads CASSLQGGETQYF. Partial CDR3 DNA: TGTGCCAGCAGCCTACAGGGGGGGGAGACC.

Details on this clone: The read halts 3 residues ahead of the CDR3 end, with the missing end drawn from the germline J gene. The V and J genes are TRBV7-9 and TRBJ1-2; no clear D. The CDR3 is 13 residues long. CDR1 is SEHNR and CDR2 is FQNEAQ in the germline V gene (reference sequence). CDR3 sequence: CASSLDPTDTYTF. The CDR3 bases that were read are TGTGCCAGCAGCTTAGACCCCACAGATACC.

Details on this clone: Read sequence stops 3 residues before the CDR3 end, and the germline J gene provides the missing end. The rearrangement joins TRBV5-4 to TRBJ2-5, with TRBD2 identical over 11 bases. The CDR3 sequence is 14 residues long. The J segment lost 5 bases and the V segment lost 0 bases, leaving 0 bases of the junction unmatched. Germline values: CDR1 SGHNT, CDR2 YYREEE (reference sequence). CDR3 amino acids: CASSLASGRETQYF. CDR3 DNA (partial): TGTGCCAGCAGCTTGGCTAGCGGGAGGGAGACC.

In regard to this clone: The observed sequence ends 3 residues before the CDR3 terminus, with the missing tail filled in from the germline J gene. V usage is TRBV20-1 and J usage is TRBJ1-2; D gene uncertain. V lost 6 bases to trimming and J lost 4 bases, with 18 bases between them. Per germline, CDR1 DFQATT and CDR2 SNEGSKA (reference sequence). CDR3 size: 14 residues. The sequenced CDR3 bases are TGCAGTGCGCCCCGGGGAGCCTATGGCTATGGC. It yields the protein CSAPRGAYGYG. The whole CDR3 sequence reads CSAPRGAYGYGYTF.

Regarding this clone: The read ends 3 residues shy of where the CDR3 ends; the end is completed using the germline J gene. The chain employs TRBV19 and TRBJ1-5; no firm D call. This CDR3 region has 15 residues. The ends were cut back, 5 bases at V and 0 bases at J, with 11 bases in the middle. In germline, CDR1 is LNHDA, CDR2 SQIVND (reference sequence). The sequenced part of the CDR3 DNA is TGTGCCAGTAGTCTTTCCGGGTATAGCAATCAGCCC. It specifies CASSLSGYSNQP. The CDR3, in full, reads CASSLSGYSNQPQHF.

Turning to this clone: The CDR3 end is not reached by the read, which stops 3 residues before it; the germline J gene fills it in. V gene TRBV6-2 or TRBV6-3 combines with J gene TRBJ1-1, with D possibly TRBD1 on 5 matching bases. Trimming cost V 7 bases and J 5 bases, with 17 bases left between them. This CDR3 is 14 amino acids long. The germline gives CDR1 MNHEY, CDR2 SVGEGT. The CDR3: CASTNNQGWTEAFF. The CDR3 bases that were read are TGTGCCAGCACCAACAACCAGGGATGGACTGAA.

Comment on this clone: The CDR3 is cut off 3 residues early in the read; its end comes from the germline J gene. The rearrangement links TRBV5-1 to TRBJ2-5; 7 nucleotides agree with TRBD1. V lost 4 bases and J lost 2; bases outside the gene matches: 8. The CDR3 is 15 amino acids. The germline V gene encodes CDR1 SGHRS and CDR2 YFSETQ. CDR3 sequence: CASSLFSTGQETQYF. The sequenced part of the CDR3 DNA is TGCGCCAGCAGCCTGTTTTCGACAGGGCAAGAGACC.

Notes on this clone: The read halts 3 residues ahead of the CDR3 end, with the missing end drawn from the germline J gene. The chain combines TRBV2 with TRBJ2-2, with D tentatively TRBD2 (5 bases). Trimming cost V 6 bases and J 7 bases, with 12 bases left between them. The CDR3 has 13 residues. Germline V gives CDR1 SNHLY, CDR2 FYNNEI. CDR3 DNA (partial): TGTGCCAGCAGCCCCACCGGGGTCGGGGAG. Protein product: CASSPTGVGE. The whole CDR3 protein is CASSPTGVGELFF.